This TCR beta chain was sequenced in a study of glioma-infiltrating T cells. Study-level points and caveats: Non-neoplastic patients had below-expected tissue-blood divergence, while all gliomas exceeded expectation. Tissue and blood shared very few CDR3 sequences.

In this sample, this clonotype turned up a few times. Its antigen is unknown. Germline and junction disagree at one end, which may indicate a read error. Using RNA template, CDR3s of TCR alpha and beta were amplified with iRepertoire arm-PCR. TCRdb processed the multiplex PCR reads anew with MiXCR; each CDR3 protein has one entry. The sample lists over 100,000 distinct CDR3 sequences; 25% to 30% were seen once. The source of this sequence is a human donor with low-grade glioma or glioblastoma, undergoing nonglioma brain surgery, or in good health (not recorded which). Sequenced: glioma tissue, nonneoplastic brain tissue, or PBMCs (not recorded which).

This chain's CDR3 is CASNEGLAKNIQYF. Here the CDR3 DNA reads TGTGCCAGCAATGAAGGTCTAGCCAAAAACATTCAGTACTTC. V usage is TRBV2 and J usage is TRBJ2-4; D uncertain. In germline, CDR1 is SNHLY, CDR2 FYNNEI. The CDR3 contains 14 residues.